This section outlines one T cell receptor (beta chain) sequence together with its context. Original methodology: Nucleated cell counts were estimated from reference gene primer amplification. Profiling relied on immunoSEQ multiplex PCR, and the TCRdb table lists in-frame clones only, not all of them. V and J calls and clone size follow that table, whereas D and trimming were derived from the DNA. The sample lists over 90,000 clones; about four fifths were seen once. The data stem from a study of blood T cell repertoires in COVID-19. Study-level background: PBMCs, B-cell-depleted T cells, or T cells provided the cDNA or gDNA that made up the material.

One Seattle source followed patients from active infection through their disease course. The sequence was obtained from a man at least 80 years old with COVID-19, enrolled during active disease. Sequencing was carried out using peripheral blood.

The CDR3 DNA follows: TGTGCGGCAATGGGTGGGCTTCTATATGGCTACACCTTC. Translation gives CAAMGGLLYGYTF. The genes are TRBV30 and TRBJ1-2; D is uncertain. The germline V gene encodes CDR1 GTSNPN and CDR2 SVGIG (reference sequence). This CDR3 is 13 amino acids long.